This TCR beta chain was retrieved from a study of CD8 T cells in ankylosing spondylitis. TCRdb processed the 5' RACE reads anew with MiXCR; each CDR3 protein has one entry. The table has under 300,000 distinct CDR3 sequences, 8% to 9.5% seen once. The study's findings and limits: Typical of ankylosing spondylitis blood, it appeared, was a TCR beta motif of several highly homologous variants. Within matched ankylosing spondylitis synovial fluid, disease-linked clones were reportedly significantly enriched.

This clonotype was seen ten or more times. Its antigen is currently unknown. This TCR came from a male donor with ankylosing spondylitis or in good health (not recorded which). Sequenced input: blood, either unsorted or a sorted T cell fraction (not recorded which).

The CDR3: CSVPGLAGDADTQYF. The CDR3 bases are TGCAGTGTACCGGGACTAGCGGGAGACGCAGATACGCAGTATTTT. This rearrangement joins TRBV20-1 to TRBJ2-3, with 14 bases identical to TRBD2. This CDR3 is built from 15 residues. The germline gives CDR1 DFQATT, CDR2 SNEGSKA (reference sequence). The V segment lost 7 bases and the J segment 4 bases; nucleotides outside the gene matches: 7.